A single sample is the source of the 9 T cell receptor beta chains below, sequenced in a study of shared clonotypes between healthy human individuals. Generated by immunoSEQ multiplex PCR, the TCRdb table keeps only in-frame clones and is missing some. Of fewer than 3 million clones detected, 80% to 95% appear once; the ten largest clones hold around 0.38%. Sequencing input: naive CD4+ T cells from PBMCs. Subset noted: CD45RA+ positively selected. The receptors derive from a man aged 18 to 29 in good health. Some clones in this sample may be carry-over from other donors' samples.

V and J are TRBV6-6 and TRBJ2-5; 10 bases fit TRBD2. Germline loops: CDR1 MNHNY, CDR2 SVGAGI (reference sequence). This CDR3 has 16 amino acids. V was clipped by 0 bases and J by 2 bases; unmatched bases: 3. The CDR3 here is CASSYSELAGQETQYF. The CDR3 coding sequence is TGTGCCAGCAGTTACTCCGAACTAGCGGGACAAGAGACCCAGTACTTC.

The chain couples TRBV27 to TRBJ1-5; 8 bases are shared with TRBD1. V lost 6 bases and J lost 5; bases outside the gene matches: 6. Germline V gene sequence: CDR1 MNHEY, CDR2 SMNVEV (reference sequence). CDR3 length equals 14 residues. The CDR3 is CASRPRQGYQPQHF. The CDR3 bases are TGTGCCAGCAGGCCTCGACAGGGGTATCAGCCCCAGCATTTT.

The rearrangement links TRBV19 to TRBJ2-1; 9 nucleotides match TRBD2. This CDR3 is built from 13 residues. Unmatched junction bases numbered 4, after V lost 7 bases and J lost 6 bases. Germline CDR1 is LNHDA and CDR2 is SQIVND (reference sequence). CDR3 loop: CASNLAGSNEQFF. The CDR3 DNA reads TGTGCCAGTAATCTAGCGGGGTCCAATGAGCAGTTCTTC.

J is TRBJ1-1 and V is TRBV7-9; a weak D match, TRBD1 (6 bases). Germline CDR1 is SEHNR and CDR2 is FQNEAQ (reference sequence). CDR3 length: 13 residues. Trimming cost V 5 bases and J 10 bases, with 17 bases left between them. The CDR3 DNA is TGTGCCAGCAGCGCCGTTGGGGGGGCGCGAGCTTTCTTT. Translating gives CASSAVGGARAFF.

V gene TRBV27 combines with J gene TRBJ2-7; D not resolved. CDR1 and CDR2 (germline): MNHEY, SMNVEV (reference sequence). The CDR3 is made up of 14 amino acids. The germline V and J ends were trimmed by 7 bases and 6 bases, with 19 bases remaining between them. The CDR3 DNA sequence: TGTGCCAGCACCCTCCTCCGGGCGCCCGGCGAGCAGTACTTC. It codes for CASTLLRAPGEQYF.

The J gene is TRBJ2-5, the V gene TRBV29-1; 7 bases agree with TRBD2. This CDR3 has 11 residues. Trimming cost V 3 bases and J 13 bases; bases outside gene matches: 8. The germline gives CDR1 SQVTM, CDR2 ANQGSEA. The CDR3, as DNA: TGCAGCGTTGAGGTGCGGGAGCGGGGGTACTTC. Residues: CSVEVRERGYF.

The genes are TRBV4-1 and TRBJ2-6, with 7 bases fitting TRBD2. J gave up 0 bases and V 8 bases, and 10 bases lay outside the gene matches. The V gene's germline CDR1 is MGHRA and CDR2 YSYEKL. This CDR3 has 17 amino acids. CDR3 sequence reads: CASRKPGGSSGANVLTF. The CDR3 DNA is TGCGCCAGCCGAAAGCCCGGCGGGAGCTCTGGGGCCAACGTCCTGACTTTC.

CDR3 DNA sequence: TGTGCCAGCAGCGGTTACCGGGACAGTAATCAGCCCCAGCATTTT. It is translated as CASSGYRDSNQPQHF. The chain carries TRBV5-6 and TRBJ1-5, with TRBD1 matching 7 bases. Trimming at V came to 4 bases and at J to 4 bases, leaving 8 bases not matched to a gene. Germline CDR1 is SGHDT and CDR2 is YYEEEE. This CDR3 is built from 15 residues.

The genes are TRBV7-8 and TRBJ1-5; 8 bases are a match to TRBD1. Unmatched junction bases numbered 8, after V lost 1 base and J lost 0 bases. Germline loops: CDR1 SGHVS, CDR2 FQNEAQ. The CDR3 has 18 residues. The CDR3 is CASSLGEAGGYSNQPQHF. In DNA, the CDR3 is TGTGCCAGCAGCTTAGGGGAGGCAGGGGGCTATAGCAATCAGCCCCAGCATTTT.